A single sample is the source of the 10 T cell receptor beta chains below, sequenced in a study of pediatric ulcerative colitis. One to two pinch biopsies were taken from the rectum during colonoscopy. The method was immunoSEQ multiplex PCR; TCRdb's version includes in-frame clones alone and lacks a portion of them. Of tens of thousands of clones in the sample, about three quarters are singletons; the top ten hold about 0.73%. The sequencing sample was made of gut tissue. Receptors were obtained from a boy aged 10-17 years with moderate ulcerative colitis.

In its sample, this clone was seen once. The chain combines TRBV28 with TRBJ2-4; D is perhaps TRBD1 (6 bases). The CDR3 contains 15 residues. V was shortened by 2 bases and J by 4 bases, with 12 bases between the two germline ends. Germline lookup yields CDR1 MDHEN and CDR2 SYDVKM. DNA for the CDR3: TGTGCCAGCAGTTTAGGTGGGACACTAAAAAACATTCAGTACTTC. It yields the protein CASSLGGTLKNIQYF.

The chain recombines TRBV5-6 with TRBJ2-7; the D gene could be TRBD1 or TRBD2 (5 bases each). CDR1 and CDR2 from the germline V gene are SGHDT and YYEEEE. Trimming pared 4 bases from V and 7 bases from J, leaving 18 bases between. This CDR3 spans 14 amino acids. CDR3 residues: CASSRGGGMREQYF. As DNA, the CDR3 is TGTGCCAGCAGCCGTGGTGGGGGTATGAGGGAGCAGTACTTC.

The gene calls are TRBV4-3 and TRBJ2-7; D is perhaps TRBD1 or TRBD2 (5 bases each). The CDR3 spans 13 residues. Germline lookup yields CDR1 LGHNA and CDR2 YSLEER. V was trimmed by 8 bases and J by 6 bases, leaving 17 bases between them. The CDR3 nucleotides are TGCGCCAGCGGCCCGGGGCCTAAGGGCGAGCAGTACTTC. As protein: CASGPGPKGEQYF.

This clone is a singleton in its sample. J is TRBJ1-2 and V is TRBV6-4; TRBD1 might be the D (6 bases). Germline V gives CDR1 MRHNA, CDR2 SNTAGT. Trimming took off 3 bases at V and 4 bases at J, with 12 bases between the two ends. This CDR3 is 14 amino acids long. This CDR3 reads CASSEGGGGYGYTF. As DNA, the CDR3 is TGTGCCAGCAGTGAGGGCGGGGGCGGCTATGGCTACACCTTC.

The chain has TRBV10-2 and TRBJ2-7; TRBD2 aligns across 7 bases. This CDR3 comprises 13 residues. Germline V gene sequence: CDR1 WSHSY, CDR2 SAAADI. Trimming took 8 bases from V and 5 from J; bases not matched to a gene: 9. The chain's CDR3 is CASRSGTTDEQYF. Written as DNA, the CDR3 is TGCGCCAGCCGCTCCGGGACTACCGACGAGCAGTACTTC.

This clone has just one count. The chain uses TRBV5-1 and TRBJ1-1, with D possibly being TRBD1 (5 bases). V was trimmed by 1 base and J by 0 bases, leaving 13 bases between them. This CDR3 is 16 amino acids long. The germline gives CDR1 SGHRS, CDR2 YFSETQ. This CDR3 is CASSLLDSYMNTEAFF. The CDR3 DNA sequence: TGCGCCAGCAGCTTGTTAGACAGCTACATGAACACTGAAGCTTTCTTT.

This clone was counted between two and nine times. The chain's CDR3 is CASGGLNEQYF. The CDR3 DNA is TGTGCCAGTGGGGGGTTGAACGAGCAGTACTTC. The chain uses TRBV10-3 and TRBJ2-7; D possibly corresponds to TRBD2 (6 bases). V was clipped by 10 bases and J by 5 bases, with 12 bases between them. Germline V gene data show CDR1 as ENHRY and CDR2 as SYGVKD. The CDR3 is 11 amino acids.

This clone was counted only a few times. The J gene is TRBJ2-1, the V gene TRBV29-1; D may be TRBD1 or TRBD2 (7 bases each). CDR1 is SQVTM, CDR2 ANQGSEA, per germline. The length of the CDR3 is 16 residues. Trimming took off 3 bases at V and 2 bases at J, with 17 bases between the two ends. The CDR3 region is CSVDGQGGAAYNEQFF. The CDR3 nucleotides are TGCAGCGTTGACGGGCAGGGGGGGGCAGCCTACAATGAGCAGTTCTTC.

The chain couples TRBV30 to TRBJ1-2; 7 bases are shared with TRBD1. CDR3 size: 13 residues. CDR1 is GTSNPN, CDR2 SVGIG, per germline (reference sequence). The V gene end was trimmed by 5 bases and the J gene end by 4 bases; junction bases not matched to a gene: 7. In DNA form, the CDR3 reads TGTGCCTGGCCTCGAGGGGGCGGCTATGGCTACACCTTC. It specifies CAWPRGGGYGYTF.

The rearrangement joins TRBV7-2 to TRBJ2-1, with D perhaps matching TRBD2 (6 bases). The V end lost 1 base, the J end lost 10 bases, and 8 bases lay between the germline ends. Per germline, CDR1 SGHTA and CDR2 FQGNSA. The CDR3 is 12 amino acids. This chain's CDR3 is CASSLELAEQFF. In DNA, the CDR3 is TGTGCCAGCAGCTTAGAACTAGCAGAGCAGTTCTTC.